This T cell receptor (beta chain) was sequenced for a study of cytomegalovirus exposure and HLA in healthy donors. Study-wide context: In a previous analysis, some 110 million unique TCR beta sequences were found from 150 million to 200 million T cells.

The PCR made use of 60 Vbeta and 13 Jbeta primers. Libraries were prepared by immunoSEQ multiplex PCR; TCRdb keeps only in-frame clonotypes and omits some of them. Of about 210,000 clones in the sample, under 85% were seen once. As for this clone: Its antigen is as yet unknown.

V was trimmed by 6 bases and J by 0 bases, leaving 13 bases between them. This CDR3 spans 14 amino acids. The V gene's germline CDR1 is SQVTM and CDR2 ANQGSEA. Study-wide points: The study dropped some indistinguishable V segments, TRBV6-2 and TRBV6-3 among them. An observed cluster of highly shared sequence variants was recorded as a likely sequencing artifact. At a 0.05 false discovery rate, a later analysis found 16,951 TCR beta sequences to be associated with HLA alleles.

Sequencing used PBMCs. This chain joins TRBV29-1 and TRBJ2-3, with D perhaps matching TRBD2 (5 bases). The receptor comes from a woman between 50 and 59 years old in good health and CMV-seropositive. CDR3 bases: TGCAGCGTCGAGGACGGACTTAGCACAGATACGCAGTATTTT. Translated, it gives CSVEDGLSTDTQYF.